This T cell receptor (beta chain) is from a study of cytomegalovirus exposure and HLA in healthy donors (dated 2017 in TCRdb). About the investigation overall: An earlier analysis of some 500 of the donors reported roughly 270 Gb of sequence data and 100 million to 130 million unique TCR beta sequences from about 180 million T cells. Donor age, sex, ethnicity and CMV serostatus were collected together with the repertoire data. Both class I and class II loci were covered by HLA typing, at four-digit resolution. The study combined high-throughput TCR immunosequencing, statistical association of individual TCRs with disease status, and machine learning to predict cytomegalovirus infection status. To decide whether each TCR beta V gene segment behaved as functional or pseudogenic, an earlier analysis of 587 of the donors relied on high-throughput TCR beta sequencing. A later analysis re-analyzed previously published TCR beta repertoires from several hundred donors and added high-resolution HLA genotyping to study TCR occurrence patterns. On average, about 240,000 unique TCR beta nucleotide sequences were sequenced per donor among 398 genotyped donors of the cohort, with around 19% of those sequences being non-productive. Rather than drawing on any new phenotypic data, the later analysis identified candidate immune exposures from TCR beta sequences and the way those sequences occurred across donors. Every discovery cohort repertoire had been produced on one sequencing platform. Several DR-DQ haplotypes were treated as single units for association and clustering because of strong linkage in the cohort. Genome-wide SNP genotypes for about three fifths of the roughly 670 donors were used in a later genetic analysis, which treated that subset as a discovery cohort. The genetic ancestry cluster associated with self-reported Caucasian donors included over 80% of the roughly 400 genotyped donors. An early release that covered more than 550 HLA-typed donors contained around 300 gigabases of sequencing data and tens of millions of unique TCR sequences. The study profiled the T cell repertoires of 500 to 800 subjects by immunosequencing and related them to cytomegalovirus serostatus. Typing coverage differed by locus: A, B, C, DRB1 and DQB1 were typed in about 620-640 donors, DQA1 in roughly 500, DPA1 in over 600, and DPB1 in 400 to 490. A separate validation cohort of roughly 130 different subjects was used in addition to the roughly 640-subject first cohort. The study was designed to test whether signatures of past pathogen exposure could be identified by cataloging public T cell receptors. Beyond this particular receptor, the publication reports: Linkage disequilibrium might explain the correlated functional status among segregating V segments, but an unknown experimental factor could not be ruled out. Presence/absence analyses assumed roughly uniform sequencing depth across donors, an assumption that may not hold. The only immune exposure information available for the cohort was CMV serostatus. Because some donors lacked HLA typing at each locus, the association tests relied only on the typed subset. In vitro tests confirmed that three of the cytomegalovirus-associated TCR beta chains recognize cytomegalovirus antigens. The classifier was reported to diagnose cytomegalovirus status with high specificity and sensitivity in both the original and validation cohorts. According to a later analysis, most CMV-associated TCR beta chains appeared to be HLA-restricted, and the HLA associations seemed to be driven largely by CMV exposure. Strong co-occurrence of HLA alleles, especially DR and DQ, made assigning TCR associations to individual alleles difficult. A further reported finding was that TCR beta sequences accurately predicted the HLA-A and HLA-B alleles for most subjects in the first cohort. It was suggested by the authors that the approach could potentially be generalized to other disease states and immunological phenotypes. Broadly in line with IMGT annotations, most TCR beta V segments showed up in productive rearrangements about 90% or about 30% of the time in an earlier analysis of several hundred of the donors. According to a later genetic analysis, donors in an Asian-associated ancestry cluster had fewer N-insertions in productive TCRs than the approximately 610-donor mean. According to a later analysis, TCR association rates differed among HLA loci, with DRB1 alleles showing the most associated TCRs and HLA-C alleles showing the fewest. In this cohort, only TCR beta chains were sequenced, and detectable features were limited by the absence of alpha or paired-chain data. Most TCR sequences were seen in very few donors, while some public TCRs were found in many individuals. Some IMGT-functional V segments, including TRBV6-2 and TRBV6-3, could not be told apart with the 87-base-pair reads, so those segments were excluded. A later analysis associated around 16,000 TCR beta sequences with specific HLA alleles at a false discovery rate of 0.05. The study gave a list of around 170 TCR beta chains associated with cytomegalovirus. An association between a missense DCLRE1C variant and V-gene and J-gene trimming of TCR beta chains was found in a later genetic analysis and replicated in an independent cohort. The earlier analysis of about 600 of the donors excluded fewer than 20 rarely observed V segments, including chromosome 9 orphons, because counts were too low. In a later analysis, HLA-associated TCR beta chains showed more clonal expansion and lower generation probabilities than non-associated chains that were equally common. In a later analysis, several top co-occurrence clusters were reported to appear linked to parvovirus B19, influenza, CMV and Epstein-Barr virus. A group of highly shared sequence variants was considered likely to be a technical artifact of the sequencing pipeline.

Inclusive of the bounding cysteine and phenylalanine, the CDR3 is 17 residues long. The read is trimmed to its CDR3 DNA, 51 bases read in frame from base 1. Compared with germline, V lacks 8 bases and J lacks 6 bases; bases without a gene match: 17. The germline V gene specifies SGDLS as CDR1 and YYNGEE as CDR2. In regard to this clone: Its antigen remains undetermined. Within one base of it there is no much larger clone, and no base qualities were kept. Within the sample, other DNA sequences also encode this same CDR3.

Library construction relied on the immunoSEQ multiplex PCR assay. For the multiplex PCR, a mixture combining 60 forward primers for TCR Vbeta segments and 13 reverse primers for TCR Jbeta segments was used. The CDR3 region of rearranged TCR beta genes was amplified from genomic DNA by a multiplex PCR assay. The amplified TCR beta libraries were sequenced on the Illumina HiSeq System as 87-base-pair reads. The authors' pipeline ran thus. Across the 500 to 700 repertoires, a later analysis counted 60 million to 90 million unique TCR beta chains, roughly 11 million of which were shared by at least two donors. To remove PCR and sequencing errors, raw reads were error-corrected and collapsed into unique sequences using a nearest-neighbor algorithm that merged closely related sequences. Alignment of CDR3 sequences to IMGT reference sequences was used to assign V, D and J gene segments. For a sequence to be retained, a match of at least six nucleotides was required to both a V gene segment and a J gene segment. Rearrangements were classified as productive when the CDR3 lacked stop codons and remained in frame with V and J, and all other rearrangements were classified as non-productive. Following IMGT convention, CDR3 was defined as the stretch from the second conserved V-encoded cysteine to the conserved J-encoded phenylalanine. Sequences without an unambiguous match to a single V gene segment were excluded from the earlier analysis of about 600 of the donors. In an earlier analysis of roughly 500 of the donors, V segments were called functional above 56.7% productive rearrangements and were called segregating when the between-donor standard deviation exceeded 5%. A statistical classification framework was built for diagnosing cytomegalovirus status from the catalog of TCR beta chain sequences. In a later analysis, TCR nucleotide sequences were compared against IMGT/GENE-DB human TR gene sequences so that V and J genes could be assigned. Using the TCRdist pipeline, a later analysis assigned CDR3 sequences along with most-parsimonious VDJ recombination scenarios. A later analysis defined each TCR beta chain by its CDR3 amino acid sequence plus V-gene family, and excluded reads lacking a unique V-gene family. In a later analysis, several hundred highly shared, low-generation-probability nucleotide sequences were removed to address suspected cross-contamination and a sequencing artifact. In a later analysis, a clonal expansion index was calculated for each public chain from normalized within-repertoire ranks of inferred template counts. In a later analysis, generation probabilities were computed with a VDJ recombination model fitted to out-of-frame rearrangements, and the resulting probabilities were checked against IGoR. Hypergeometric tests were used in a later analysis to score TCR-TCR, TCR-HLA and TCR-CMV co-occurrence, with a repertoire-size bias correction applied to the TCR pairs. A later analysis estimated false discovery rates by permuting HLA or CMV assignments 20 times. In a later analysis, co-occurring TCRs were grouped with DBSCAN, and TCRdist sequence similarity was added when clustering was performed within HLA-allele-positive subsets. For co-occurrence clustering, repertoires with fewer than 30,000 or more than 120,000 public chains were excluded, along with four to six repertoires with anomalous nucleotide sharing. TCRdb holds this immuneACCESS table with in-frame rearrangements only. Some clones are missing; in checked studies, unresolved V genes explain under half, and the rest has no known cause. V and J calls and clone size are copied from that table; D and trimming were computed from the DNA. Across this sample there are tens of thousands of clones, with roughly four fifths seen only once. The leading ten clones occupy about 0.5% of the sample.

The cohort was made up of 666 healthy bone marrow donors. At the time of sampling, every cohort member was nominally healthy, though immune exposures that went unrecorded were likely present. The donor tested CMV seronegative and was one of the 352 seronegative cohort members. Every donor gave a peripheral blood sample, and the peripheral blood mononuclear cells from that sample were used for TCR beta sequencing. The Qiagen DNeasy Blood Extraction Kit was used to extract genomic DNA from the blood cell samples. The receptor chain draws on TRBV9 and TRBJ2-2, with TRBD2 matching 9 junction bases. This receptor was taken from a man in his thirties or forties in good health and CMV-seronegative. Sequenced material: PBMCs. The CDR3 has the sequence CASIPIAGAAGSGELFF. The sequence in DNA is TGTGCCAGTATACCAATAGCGGGAGCTGCTGGGTCCGGGGAGCTGTTTTTT.